This note documents a single T cell receptor (beta chain) sequence. This entry comes from a study of OX40 agonist ivuxolimab in advanced cancers. Study background: It was permissible to have had prior anti-PD-1, anti-PD-L1 or anti-CTLA-4 therapy, and 40% had some.

The data were produced by immunoSEQ multiplex PCR, yet TCRdb's version contains in-frame clones alone and is incomplete. The profile shows approximately 68,000 clones, over 75% of them singletons. V was cut by 3 bases and J by 4 bases, with 10 bases left in between. Germline CDR1 is LNHDA and CDR2 is SQIVND (reference sequence). The CDR3 is 14 residues long. The clonotype was recovered from an adult with an advanced solid tumor such as melanoma, head and neck, liver or kidney cancer. This chain links TRBV19 with TRBJ1-5; possibly TRBD1 for D (5 bases). The specimen was CD4+ or CD8+ T cells sorted from blood, collected in a trial of the OX40 agonist ivuxolimab. The CDR3 region has the DNA TGTGCCAGTAGTATTATGGGGGGAAATCAGCCCCAGCATTTT. Residues: CASSIMGGNQPQHF.